These 23 T cell receptor beta chains originate from one sample sequenced in a study of TIL therapy for anti-PD-1-resistant metastatic lung cancer. The libraries were made with immunoSEQ v3. TCRdb's copy holds only in-frame clones and misses some; the assay was immunoSEQ multiplex PCR. The profile covers more than 5,500 clones, with about 65% appearing a single time and around 7.7% taken by the ten largest. The time point denotes: pre-treatment sample, taken before nivolumab and TIL therapy. Most excised metastases sampled were pleural nodules or supraclavicular lymph nodes. Sequencing was performed on tumor tissue, taken at baseline. The source of these receptors is a person aged 25 to 85 with non-small cell lung cancer.

The rearrangement uses TRBV7-9 and TRBJ2-6, with D perhaps assigned TRBD1 or TRBD2 (6 bases each). V gave up 11 bases and J gave up 4 bases, with 18 bases separating them. Germline CDR1 and CDR2: SEHNR and FQNEAQ (reference sequence). The CDR3 covers 15 residues. The DNA of the CDR3 is TGTGCCTTCCTTAGGGGGGCTTCAGGGGCCAACGTCCTGACTTTC. It encodes CAFLRGASGANVLTF.

This clone turned up a few times. This chain joins TRBV7-6 and TRBJ1-5; unclear D gene. The germline V and J ends were trimmed by 4 bases and 3 bases, with 13 bases remaining between them. This CDR3 has 15 residues. Germline V lookup: CDR1 SGHVS, CDR2 FNYEAQ. In nucleotides, the CDR3 is TGTGCCAGCAGCTCCTATGCTGATTTCAATCAGCCCCAGCATTTT. Its protein product is CASSSYADFNQPQHF. Full variable domain (rest looked up from reference TRBV7-6 and TRBJ1-5): GAGVSQSPRYKVTKRGQDVALRCDPISGHVSLYWYRQALGQGPEFLTYFNYEAQQDKSGLPNDRFSAERPEGSISTLTIQRTEQRDSAMYRCASSSYADFNQPQHFGDGTRLSIL.

The chain uses TRBV7-8 and TRBJ2-1, with 11 bases identical to TRBD2. This CDR3 is built from 15 residues. V lost 10 bases and J lost 6; bases outside the gene matches: 11. The germline CDR1 and CDR2 sequences are SGHVS and FQNEAQ. CDR3 region: CANRPLAGGGNEQFF. The CDR3 DNA sequence: TGTGCCAACAGGCCCCTAGCGGGGGGAGGCAATGAGCAGTTCTTC.

The CDR3 loop is CASSLVYRQGNNYGYTF. CDR3 sequence (DNA): TGTGCCAGCAGCTTAGTGTACCGGCAGGGGAACAACTATGGCTACACCTTC. The chain links TRBV7-8 to TRBJ1-2, with a weak D call TRBD1 (6 bases). CDR3 length equals 17 residues. V was cut by 1 base and J by 2 bases, with 17 bases left in between. In germline, CDR1 is SGHVS, CDR2 FQNEAQ.

This clone was counted only a few times. The rearrangement joins TRBV9 to TRBJ2-6, with D unclear. The CDR3 is 13 amino acids. Germline CDR1 and CDR2: SGDLS and YYNGEE. V lost 3 bases to trimming and J lost 12 bases, with 13 bases between them. The CDR3 nucleotides read TGTGCCAGCAGCGCCTCCCTCGCTGTCGTCCTGACTTTC. Translating it yields CASSASLAVVLTF.

This clone was seen a few times. This sequence joins TRBV2 and TRBJ1-6; no firm D call. The CDR3 spans 13 residues. V was trimmed by 10 bases and J by 5 bases, leaving 12 bases between them. CDR1 and CDR2 from the germline V gene are SNHLY and FYNNEI. Written as DNA, the CDR3 is TGTGCCACCCGGACGGAGAATAATTCACCCCTCCACTTT. This gives the protein CATRTENNSPLHF. Full variable domain (outside the CDR3, taken from reference TRBV2 and TRBJ1-6): EPEVTQTPSHQVTQMGQEVILRCVPISNHLYFYWYRQILGQKVEFLVSFYNNEISEKSEIFDDQFSVERPDGSNFTLKIRSTKLEDSAMYFCATRTENNSPLHFGNGTRLTVT.

This clone is categorized as medium-sized (0.01 to 0.1%). This sequence joins TRBV18 and TRBJ1-1; D gene unclear. The CDR3 spans 17 residues. Trimming pared 6 bases from V and 0 bases from J, leaving 20 bases between. Germline CDR1 and CDR2: KGHSH and LQKENI. CDR3 nucleotide sequence: TGTGCCAGCTCCAGCCGTTCGAGGGAGGTACTGAACACTGAAGCTTTCTTT. Amino acids: CASSSRSREVLNTEAFF.

The chain combines TRBV4-2 with TRBJ1-2, with 9 bases that match TRBD1. J lost 7 bases, V lost 0 bases, and 12 bases had no gene match. The germline V gene encodes CDR1 LGHNA and CDR2 YNFKEQ. The CDR3 consists of 17 residues. Written as DNA, the CDR3 is TGTGCCAGCAGCCAAGAATATTGGGGACAGGGACGCAGTGGCTACACCTTC. This sequence encodes CASSQEYWGQGRSGYTF.

The rearrangement uses TRBV21-1 and TRBJ1-4; TRBD1, the table's D call, was not compared with the DNA. TRBV21-1 is described as a pseudogene. The CDR3 contains 16 residues. CDR3 DNA sequence: TGTGCCAGCAGCTATGGACAGGGCGCAACTAATGAAAAACTGTTTTTT. Amino acid sequence: CASSYGQGATNEKLFF.

The chain couples TRBV15 to TRBJ2-7; D call uncertain. CDR3 length: 15 residues. Germline CDR1 reads LNHNV; CDR2 reads YYDKDF (reference sequence). Trimming stripped 5 bases from V and 4 bases from J, with 18 bases between. The CDR3 DNA reads TGTGCCACCAGCGACCGGCTGGGGTATCGGTACGAGCAGTACTTC. It codes for CATSDRLGYRYEQYF.

The V gene is TRBV10-3, the J gene TRBJ2-7; tentatively, D is TRBD1 (6 bases). CDR1 is ENHRY and CDR2 is SYGVKD in the germline V gene. The V and J ends lost 4 bases and 6 bases respectively, with 16 bases between them. The CDR3 runs to 14 residues. The CDR3 spells CAISAKGEPSEQYF. Written as DNA, the CDR3 is TGTGCCATCAGTGCAAAGGGGGAGCCCTCCGAGCAGTACTTC.

J is TRBJ2-2 and V is TRBV19; possible D gene TRBD1, 5 bases. Trimming took off 5 bases at V and 5 bases at J, with 21 bases between the two ends. Germline V gives CDR1 LNHDA, CDR2 SQIVND (reference sequence). The CDR3 has 17 amino acids. As DNA, the CDR3 is TGTGCCAGTAGTCCAGGGTCCATCTCATACCGGACCGGGGAGCTGTTTTTT. Its translation: CASSPGSISYRTGELFF.

The gene calls are TRBV7-2 and TRBJ2-2; 7 positions match TRBD1. CDR1 and CDR2 (germline): SGHTA, FQGNSA. With V trimmed by 3 bases and J by 7 bases, 11 bases remained unmatched. CDR3 length: 16 residues. In nucleotides, the CDR3 is TGTGCCAGCAGCTTGGGGGTCGAGGGGGCAATCGGGGAGCTGTTTTTT. Amino acids: CASSLGVEGAIGELFF.

The CDR3 region has the DNA TGTGCCAGCAGCTCCCGCGGGAGCTCCTACAATGAGCAGTTCTTC. Translation: CASSSRGSSYNEQFF. The V gene is TRBV5-5, the J gene TRBJ2-1; TRBD2 agrees at 7 bases. The V gene's germline CDR1 is SGHKS and CDR2 YYEKEE (reference sequence). CDR3 length equals 15 residues. The junction had 3 bases not matched to a gene; V was cut back by 3 bases and J by 0 bases.

The chain uses TRBV7-2 and TRBJ2-2, with unresolved D. There are 16 residues in the CDR3. Per the germline V gene, CDR1 is SGHTA and CDR2 is FQGNSA. The V end lost 1 base, the J end lost 0 bases, and 9 bases lay between the germline ends. For the CDR3, the DNA is TGTGCCAGCAGCTTAGGCGGAAACGCGAACACCGGGGAGCTGTTTTTT. Amino acid sequence: CASSLGGNANTGELFF.

The rearrangement uses TRBV5-4 and TRBJ2-5; D unresolved. V shed 0 bases and J shed 3 bases, with 9 bases lying between them. Germline CDR1 is SGHNT and CDR2 is YYREEE (reference sequence). This CDR3 has 14 amino acids. CDR3 nucleotide sequence: TGTGCCAGCAGCTTGGAGATTGGCAAAGAGACCCAGTACTTC. Encoded protein: CASSLEIGKETQYF.

This clone was detected only a few times. The chain uses TRBV27 and TRBJ2-1, with D perhaps being TRBD1 or TRBD2 (5 bases each). Germline lookup yields CDR1 MNHEY and CDR2 SMNVEV (reference sequence). CDR3 length equals 15 residues. V gave up 2 bases and J gave up 4 bases, with 12 bases separating them. CDR3 sequence: CASSLGTVGYNEQFF. The CDR3 DNA sequence: TGTGCCAGCAGTTTAGGGACGGTTGGTTACAATGAGCAGTTCTTC.

This clone was observed a handful of times. CDR3 residues: CSVEQDRANTIYF. The CDR3 nucleotides read TGCAGCGTTGAACAGGACAGGGCGAACACCATATATTTT. This chain joins TRBV29-1 and TRBJ1-3; 8 nucleotides line up with TRBD1. The CDR3 is 13 residues long. After removal of 2 bases from V and 7 bases from J, the junction contained 4 bases not matched to a gene. Germline V gene lookup returns CDR1 SQVTM and CDR2 ANQGSEA.

This clone was found a few times. The chain carries TRBV30 and TRBJ2-2; 13 nucleotides agree with TRBD2. The germline CDR1 and CDR2 sequences are GTSNPN and SVGIG (reference sequence). V was pared by 6 bases and J by 1 base, with 5 bases of the junction left unmatched. The CDR3 spans 16 residues. The CDR3 loop is CACLGLAGVNTGELFF. The CDR3 coding sequence is TGTGCCTGTCTAGGACTAGCGGGAGTGAACACCGGGGAGCTGTTTTTT. The full variable domain, rest sourced from reference TRBV30 and TRBJ2-2, is SQTIHQWPATLVQPVGSPLSLECTVEGTSNPNLYWYRQAAGRGLQLLFYSVGIGQISSEVPQNLSASRPQDRQFILSSKKLLLSDSGFYLCACLGLAGVNTGELFFGEGSRLTVL.

The rearrangement links TRBV19 to TRBJ2-5, with TRBD2 identical over 11 bases. The CDR3 consists of 14 residues. In germline, CDR1 is LNHDA, CDR2 SQIVND (reference sequence). V shed 5 bases, J shed 4 bases, and the junction held 3 bases outside the gene matches. This chain's CDR3 is CASSLAGGPETQYF. CDR3 sequence (DNA): TGTGCCAGTAGTCTAGCGGGAGGCCCAGAGACCCAGTACTTC. The full variable domain, its missing parts supplied by reference TRBV19 and TRBJ2-5, is DGGITQSPKYLFRKEGQNVTLSCEQNLNHDAMYWYRQDPGQGLRLIYYSQIVNDFQKGDIAEGYSVSREKKESFPLTVTSAQKNPTAFYLCASSLAGGPETQYFGPGTRLLVL.

J is TRBJ1-6 and V is TRBV9; D unresolved. Germline CDR1 reads SGDLS; CDR2 reads YYNGEE. Trimming took 5 bases from V and 9 from J, leaving 12 bases between them. The CDR3 spans 13 residues. The CDR3 is CASRQAEGSPLHF. Written as DNA, the CDR3 is TGTGCCAGCAGACAAGCCGAAGGTTCACCCCTCCACTTT.

The rearrangement links TRBV27 to TRBJ2-7; 10 nucleotides agree with TRBD2. Trimming cost V 3 bases and J 2 bases; bases outside gene matches: 13. CDR1 MNHEY and CDR2 SMNVEV come from the germline V gene (reference sequence). The CDR3 is made up of 18 amino acids. This CDR3 reads CASSFGLAGEWSTYEQYF. The CDR3 nucleotides read TGTGCCAGCAGTTTCGGGCTAGCGGGAGAATGGAGCACCTACGAGCAGTACTTC.

This chain's CDR3 is CASRLGQGDSPLHF. CDR3 DNA sequence: TGTGCCAGCAGGTTAGGGCAGGGCGATTCACCCCTCCACTTT. The V gene is TRBV6-5, the J gene TRBJ1-6; D might be TRBD1 (5 bases). V lost 6 bases and J 8 bases, leaving 14 bases between the germline ends. Germline CDR1 and CDR2: MNHEY and SVGAGI. This CDR3 is built from 14 residues.